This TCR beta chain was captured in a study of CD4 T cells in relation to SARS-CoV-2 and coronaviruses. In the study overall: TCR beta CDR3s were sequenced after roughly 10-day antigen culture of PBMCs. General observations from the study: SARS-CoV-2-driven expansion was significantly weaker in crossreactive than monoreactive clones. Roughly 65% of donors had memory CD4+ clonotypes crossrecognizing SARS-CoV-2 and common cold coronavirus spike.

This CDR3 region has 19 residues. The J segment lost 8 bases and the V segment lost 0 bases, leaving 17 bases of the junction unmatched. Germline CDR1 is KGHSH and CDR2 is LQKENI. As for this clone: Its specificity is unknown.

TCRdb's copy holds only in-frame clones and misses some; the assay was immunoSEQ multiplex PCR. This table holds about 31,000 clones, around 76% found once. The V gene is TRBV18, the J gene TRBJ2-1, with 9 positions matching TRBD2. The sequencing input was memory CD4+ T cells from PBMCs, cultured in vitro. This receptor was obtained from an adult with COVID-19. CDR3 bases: TGTGCCAGCTCACCACCAATCTTTCTTCGGCGGGAGGGCCTTTATGAGCAGTTCTTC. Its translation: CASSPPIFLRREGLYEQFF.